This entry lists 20 T cell receptor beta chains sequenced from one sample in a study of T cell responses to AZD1222 COVID-19 vaccine. Repertoires were generated with immunoSEQ multiplex PCR, while TCRdb's copy carries only in-frame clones and drops some. Of fewer than 200,000 clones listed, about 86% are singletons. The sample consisted of peripheral blood, taken 28 days after the second AZD1222 dose. These receptors came from an adult who received the AZD1222 COVID-19 vaccine.

The chain uses TRBV4-1 and TRBJ1-5, with 8 bases matching TRBD1. J gave up 2 bases and V 0 bases, and 9 bases lay outside the gene matches. Looked up from germline, CDR1 is MGHRA and CDR2 is YSYEKL. The length of the CDR3 is 18 residues. CDR3 sequence reads: CASSQEGLLTGGNQPQHF. The CDR3 coding sequence is TGCGCCAGCAGCCAAGAAGGGCTCCTGACAGGGGGCAATCAGCCCCAGCATTTT.

CDR3 amino acids: CASSLGAGEHNEQFF. The CDR3 nucleotides read TGTGCCAGCAGCTTGGGCGCGGGAGAACACAATGAGCAGTTCTTC. The V call is TRBV5-5, the J call TRBJ2-1, with 7 bases aligning to TRBD2. The CDR3 is made up of 15 amino acids. Germline loops: CDR1 SGHKS, CDR2 YYEKEE (reference sequence). V was clipped by 0 bases and J by 5 bases; unmatched bases: 5.

As regards this clone: This sample includes further DNA sequences coding for the same CDR3. V gene TRBV27 combines with J gene TRBJ1-6; D ambiguous. The CDR3 length is 15 residues. Trimming stripped 3 bases from V and 0 bases from J, with 6 bases between. Germline-derived CDR1 and CDR2 are MNHEY and SMNVEV (reference sequence). CDR3 nucleotides: TGTGCCAGCAGTTTTCTAAGCTCCTATAATTCACCCCTCCACTTT. This sequence encodes CASSFLSSYNSPLHF.

The chain carries TRBV11-3 and TRBJ2-2; TRBD2 agrees at 9 bases. The CDR3 runs 15 residues. Germline values: CDR1 SGHNT, CDR2 YENEEA. Unmatched junction bases numbered 1, after V lost 5 bases and J lost 0 bases. Here the CDR3 DNA reads TGTGCCAGCAGCCCTAGCGGGGCGAACACCGGGGAGCTGTTTTTT. It specifies CASSPSGANTGELFF. The full variable domain, completed using reference TRBV11-3 and TRBJ2-2, is EAGVVQSPRYKIIEKKQPVAFWCNPISGHNTLYWYLQNLGQGPELLIRYENEEAVDDSQLPKDRFSAERLKGVDSTLKIQPAELGDSAVYLCASSPSGANTGELFFGEGSRLTVL.

CDR3: CASRKREDTEAFF. Here the CDR3 DNA reads TGTGCCAGCAGAAAAAGGGAGGACACTGAAGCTTTCTTT. The rearrangement joins TRBV7-7 to TRBJ1-1; D gene ambiguous. The V end lost 6 bases, the J end lost 3 bases, and 11 bases lay between the germline ends. CDR3 length: 13 residues. Germline CDR1 reads SSHAT; CDR2 reads FNYEAQ (reference sequence).

The chain is built from TRBV27 and TRBJ2-2; 11 nucleotides agree with TRBD2. Germline assignment: CDR1 MNHEY and CDR2 SMNVEV (reference sequence). Trimming removed 6 bases from V and 7 bases from J; junction bases left unmatched: 7. The CDR3 length is 15 residues. CDR3 sequence reads: CASSFSGGASGELFF. The DNA for the CDR3 is TGTGCCAGCAGCTTTAGCGGGGGGGCAAGCGGGGAGCTGTTTTTT.

This chain joins TRBV7-3 and TRBJ2-1, with 13 bases lining up with TRBD2. CDR1 and CDR2 (germline): SGHTA, FQGTGA. J was trimmed by 4 bases and V by 4 bases; bases with no gene match: 4. The CDR3 is made up of 16 amino acids. CDR3 sequence reads: CASSSLAGGPYNEQFF. DNA for the CDR3: TGTGCCAGCAGCTCACTAGCGGGGGGGCCGTACAATGAGCAGTTCTTC. Variable domain in full (rest from reference TRBV7-3 and TRBJ2-1): GAGVSQTPSNKVTEKGKYVELRCDPISGHTALYWYRQSLGQGPEFLIYFQGTGAADDSGLPNDRFFAVRPEGSVSTLKIQRTERGDSAVYLCASSSLAGGPYNEQFFGPGTRLTVL.

V usage is TRBV19 and J usage is TRBJ1-5; D gene uncertain. CDR1 LNHDA and CDR2 SQIVND come from the germline V gene (reference sequence). The CDR3 runs 17 residues. Trimming left V 1 base short and J 0 bases short, with 13 bases between. CDR3 protein: CASSIAPPQTSNQPQHF. The CDR3 DNA reads TGTGCCAGTAGTATAGCCCCCCCCCAGACTAGCAATCAGCCCCAGCATTTT.

This rearrangement joins TRBV19 to TRBJ2-5; TRBD1 matches at 8 bases. The ends lost 6 bases at V and 5 bases at J; junction bases unmatched: 11. The CDR3 runs to 15 residues. Germline V gene data show CDR1 as LNHDA and CDR2 as SQIVND (reference sequence). The CDR3 DNA is TGTGCCAGTAGGGGACAGGCCGGGGGCTGGGAGACCCAGTACTTC. It encodes CASRGQAGGWETQYF. Supplemented by reference TRBV19 and TRBJ2-5, the full variable domain reads DGGITQSPKYLFRKEGQNVTLSCEQNLNHDAMYWYRQDPGQGLRLIYYSQIVNDFQKGDIAEGYSVSREKKESFPLTVTSAQKNPTAFYLCASRGQAGGWETQYFGPGTRLLVL.

The chain recombines TRBV7-9 with TRBJ1-2; no firm D call. Trimming stripped 1 base from V and 7 bases from J, with 10 bases between. This CDR3 has 13 residues. Germline lookup yields CDR1 SEHNR and CDR2 FQNEAQ (reference sequence). CDR3 sequence reads: CASSLEPAAGYTF. The CDR3 DNA sequence: TGTGCCAGCAGCTTAGAACCGGCCGCTGGCTACACCTTC.

The chain carries TRBV7-2 and TRBJ2-1, with 10 bases fitting TRBD1. The CDR3 consists of 14 residues. With 7 bases clipped from V and 3 bases from J, the junction kept 3 bases outside the gene matches. Germline V gene data show CDR1 as SGHTA and CDR2 as FQGNSA. This CDR3 is CASNRDRGYNEQFF. The CDR3 bases are TGTGCCAGCAACCGGGACAGGGGCTACAATGAGCAGTTCTTC.

The chain carries TRBV6-5 and TRBJ2-7, with D perhaps being TRBD1 or TRBD2 (7 bases each). Trimming shortened V by 6 bases and J by 6 bases, and 12 bases separated the two germline ends. Germline V gene lookup returns CDR1 MNHEY and CDR2 SVGAGI. The CDR3 is 12 amino acids. CDR3 protein: CASSRGGIEQYF. DNA for the CDR3: TGTGCCAGCAGCAGGGGGGGCATCGAGCAGTACTTC.

Comment on this clone: Different DNA sequences within this sample yield the same CDR3. The chain combines TRBV7-2 with TRBJ2-2, with 8 bases matching TRBD2. The CDR3 contains 15 residues. Germline CDR1 and CDR2: SGHTA and FQGNSA. V dropped 3 bases and J dropped 1; count of bases not matched to a gene: 1. The CDR3, as DNA: TGTGCCAGCAGCTTGGCGGGGGGGAACACCGGGGAGCTGTTTTTT. Residues: CASSLAGGNTGELFF.

The chain joins TRBV19 to TRBJ2-7; 8 nucleotides match TRBD2. Germline V gene sequence: CDR1 LNHDA, CDR2 SQIVND (reference sequence). With V trimmed by 4 bases and J by 5 bases, 19 bases remained unmatched. This CDR3 is built from 18 residues. The CDR3 reads CASSKSAPGGARLHEQYF. CDR3 DNA: TGTGCCAGTAGTAAATCGGCCCCGGGGGGGGCGCGTCTGCACGAGCAGTACTTC.

The gene calls are TRBV28 and TRBJ2-1, with TRBD1 matching over 10 bases. Trimming cost V 5 bases and J 6 bases; bases outside gene matches: 4. CDR3 length equals 14 residues. Germline V CDR1 and CDR2: MDHEN, SYDVKM. The CDR3, as DNA: TGTGCCAGCAGTAGGGGGACAGGGGTCAATGAGCAGTTCTTC. As protein: CASSRGTGVNEQFF. The full variable domain, in which reference TRBV28 and TRBJ2-1 provide the parts outside the CDR3, is DVKVTQSSRYLVKRTGEKVFLECVQDMDHENMFWYRQDPGLGLRLIYFSYDVKMKEKGDIPEGYSVSREKKERFSLILESASTNQTSMYLCASSRGTGVNEQFFGPGTRLTVL.

V gene TRBV7-3 combines with J gene TRBJ2-1; D uncertain. The CDR3 totals 15 residues. Germline V gives CDR1 SGHTA, CDR2 FQGTGA. V lost 3 bases and J lost 0, with 9 bases in between. In nucleotides, the CDR3 is TGTGCCAGCAGCTTGCTTGGTAGCTCCTACAATGAGCAGTTCTTC. This sequence encodes CASSLLGSSYNEQFF.

The rearrangement links TRBV18 to TRBJ2-2, with D perhaps matching TRBD1 or TRBD2 (6 bases each). Germline V gene data show CDR1 as KGHSH and CDR2 as LQKENI. Trimming took 6 bases from V and 1 from J, leaving 15 bases between them. There are 16 residues in the CDR3. For the CDR3, the DNA is TGTGCCAGCTCGGAGGCCGGGGGACAGAACACCGGGGAGCTGTTTTTT. Encoded protein: CASSEAGGQNTGELFF.

The chain couples TRBV7-9 to TRBJ2-4; tentative D call: TRBD1 (6 bases). The CDR3 loop spans 16 amino acids. CDR1 SEHNR and CDR2 FQNEAQ come from the germline V gene (reference sequence). The V end lost 8 bases, the J end lost 4 bases, and 21 bases lay between the germline ends. CDR3 sequence reads: CASPRTVAFGKNIQYF. As DNA, the CDR3 is TGTGCCAGCCCTAGGACAGTCGCATTTGGGAAAAACATTCAGTACTTC.

This sequence joins TRBV6-5 and TRBJ1-5; D remains ambiguous. Per the germline V gene, CDR1 is MNHEY and CDR2 is SVGAGI. Deletions cut 9 bases from V and 6 bases from J, with 15 bases between. The CDR3 runs to 13 residues. This chain's CDR3 is CASQTAEGQPQHF. In DNA, the CDR3 is TGTGCCAGTCAAACCGCCGAGGGTCAGCCCCAGCATTTT.

The genes are TRBV9 and TRBJ2-1, with D possibly TRBD1 on 5 matching bases. Looked up from germline, CDR1 is SGDLS and CDR2 is YYNGEE. Between the trimmed V and J ends, which lost 4 bases and 9 bases, there was a span of 20 bases. The CDR3 spans 15 residues. The CDR3 here is CASSRALLRDSEQFF. CDR3 nucleotide sequence: TGTGCCAGCAGCCGAGCGCTCCTCAGGGATAGTGAGCAGTTCTTC.